The sequence of this T cell receptor (beta chain) was determined in a study of CD8 T cells in ankylosing spondylitis (dated by TCRdb to between 2016 and 2019). A note on the overall study: The study set out to find disease-linked TCR variants by profiling T cell receptor beta repertoires in ankylosing spondylitis patients and healthy donors. The whole study cohort included 108 healthy donors and around 25 ankylosing spondylitis patients. Peripheral blood samples were taken, and synovial fluid was additionally collected from ankylosing spondylitis patients. Study-level results and caveats: In peripheral blood, the disease-linked clones were found at relatively low frequencies and had a CD8+ phenotype. The disease-linked clones were reported as significantly enriched in matched synovial fluid samples from ankylosing spondylitis patients. A TCR beta motif made up of about eight highly homologous amino acid variants appeared to be characteristic of blood from ankylosing spondylitis patients. Some motif variants were previously reported in synovial fluid and blood of reactive arthritis patients, suggesting common disease-initiation mechanisms.

The sequencer listed for this sample is Illumina HiSeq 2500. Quantitative 5'-RACE with molecular barcodes was the method used to prepare the TCR beta libraries. In the source study's methods: Disease-linked TCR variants were identified with a new computational method built on a probabilistic model of VDJ rearrangement. The public sequencing data were trimmed at Q25 with fastp and processed into clonotypes with MiXCR by TCRdb, which kept only in-frame beta chains. A single entry per CDR3 protein holds the most common genes and DNA from its merged rows. The V and J calls shown here were made by TCRdb, not taken from the authors' results. The sample data list 200,000 to 250,000 distinct CDR3 sequences, and roughly 8.2% of these were observed just once. The ten most abundant clones make up roughly 4.9% of the sample. From the cysteine through the phenylalanine, the CDR3 covers 12 amino acids. The retained sequence is limited to the CDR3, 36 bases, with the frame set at the first base. CDR1 and CDR2, looked up from the germline V gene, are SGHDT and YYEEEE.

This clonotype was seen at least ten times. Which antigen it targets is not known. One junction end does not reproduce the germline sequence, and a read error may be involved. This TCR was sampled from a female donor with ankylosing spondylitis or in good health (not recorded which). The sequenced material came from blood, either unsorted or a sorted T cell fraction (not recorded which). Recombination connected TRBV5-6 to TRBJ2-2; 8 junctional bases match TRBD2. The CDR3 loop reads CASSSGRGGLFF. The nucleotides read TGTGCCAGCAGTTCAGGACGGGGGGGGCTGTTTTTT. Reference TRBV5-6 and TRBJ2-2 proteins supply the regions before and after the CDR3; the full variable domain is: DAGVTQSPTHLIKTRGQQVTLRCSPKSGHDTVSWYQQALGQGPQFIFQYYEEEERQRGNFPDRFSGHQFPNYSSELNVNALLLGDSALYLCASSSGRGGLFFGEGSRLTVL.